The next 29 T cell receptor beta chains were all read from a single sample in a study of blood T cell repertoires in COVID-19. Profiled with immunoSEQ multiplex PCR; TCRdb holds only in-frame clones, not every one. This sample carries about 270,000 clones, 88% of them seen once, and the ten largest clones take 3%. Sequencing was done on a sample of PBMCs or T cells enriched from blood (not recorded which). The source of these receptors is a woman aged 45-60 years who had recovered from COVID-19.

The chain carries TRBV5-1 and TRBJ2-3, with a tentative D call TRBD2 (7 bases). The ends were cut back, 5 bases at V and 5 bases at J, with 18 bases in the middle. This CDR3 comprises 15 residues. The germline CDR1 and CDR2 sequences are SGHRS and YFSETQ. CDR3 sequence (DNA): TGCGCCAGCAGTCGGGACTGGGGGGGACAAGATACGCAGTATTTT. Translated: CASSRDWGGQDTQYF.

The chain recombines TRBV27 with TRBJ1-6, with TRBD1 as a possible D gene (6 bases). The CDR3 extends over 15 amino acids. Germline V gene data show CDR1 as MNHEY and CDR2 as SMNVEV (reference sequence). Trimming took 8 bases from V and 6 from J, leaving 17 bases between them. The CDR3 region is CASASAGTSNSPLHF. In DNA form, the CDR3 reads TGTGCCAGCGCCTCCGCCGGGACATCTAATTCACCCCTCCACTTT.

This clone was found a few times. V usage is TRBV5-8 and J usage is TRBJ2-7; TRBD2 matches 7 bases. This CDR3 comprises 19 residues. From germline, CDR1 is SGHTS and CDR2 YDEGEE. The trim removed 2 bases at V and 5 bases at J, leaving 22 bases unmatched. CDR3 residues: CASSFSSVADGRTRNEQYF. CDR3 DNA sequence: TGTGCCAGCAGCTTTTCATCCGTCGCGGACGGACGGACTAGGAACGAGCAGTACTTC.

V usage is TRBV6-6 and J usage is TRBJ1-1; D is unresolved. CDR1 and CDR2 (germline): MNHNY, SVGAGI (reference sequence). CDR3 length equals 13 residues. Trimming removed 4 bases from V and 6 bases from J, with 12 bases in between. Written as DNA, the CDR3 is TGTGCCAGCAGTTTCCGAGGGAGGTCTGAAGCTTTCTTT. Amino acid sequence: CASSFRGRSEAFF.

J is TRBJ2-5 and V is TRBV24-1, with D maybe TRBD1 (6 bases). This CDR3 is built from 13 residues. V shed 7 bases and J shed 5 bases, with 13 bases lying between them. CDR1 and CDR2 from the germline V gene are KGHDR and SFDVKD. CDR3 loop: CATRDTGRETQYF. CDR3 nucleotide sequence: TGTGCCACCAGAGATACAGGGCGGGAGACCCAGTACTTC.

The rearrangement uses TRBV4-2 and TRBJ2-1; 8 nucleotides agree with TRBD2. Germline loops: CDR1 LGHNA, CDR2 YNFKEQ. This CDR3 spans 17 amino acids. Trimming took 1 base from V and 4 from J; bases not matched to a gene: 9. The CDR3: CASSQGPGSSGYNEQFF. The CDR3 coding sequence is TGTGCCAGCAGCCAAGGTCCCGGATCTAGCGGGTACAATGAGCAGTTCTTC.

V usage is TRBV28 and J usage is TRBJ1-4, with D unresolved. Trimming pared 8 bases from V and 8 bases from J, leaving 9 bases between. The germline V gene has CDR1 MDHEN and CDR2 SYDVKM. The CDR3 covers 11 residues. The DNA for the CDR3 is TGTGCCAGCGCCAGTTGGGAAAAACTGTTTTTT. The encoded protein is CASASWEKLFF.

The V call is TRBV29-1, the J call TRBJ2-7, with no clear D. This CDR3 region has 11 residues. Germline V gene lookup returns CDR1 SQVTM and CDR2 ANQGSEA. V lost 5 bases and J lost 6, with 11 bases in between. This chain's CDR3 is CSVLAVSEQYF. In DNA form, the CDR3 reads TGCAGCGTTCTTGCAGTTTCCGAGCAGTACTTC.

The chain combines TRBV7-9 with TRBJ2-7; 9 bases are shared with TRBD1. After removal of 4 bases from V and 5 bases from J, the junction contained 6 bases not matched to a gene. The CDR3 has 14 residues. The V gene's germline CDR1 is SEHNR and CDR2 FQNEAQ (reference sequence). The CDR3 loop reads CASSSGTGIHEQYF. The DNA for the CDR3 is TGTGCCAGCAGCTCAGGGACAGGGATCCACGAGCAGTACTTC.

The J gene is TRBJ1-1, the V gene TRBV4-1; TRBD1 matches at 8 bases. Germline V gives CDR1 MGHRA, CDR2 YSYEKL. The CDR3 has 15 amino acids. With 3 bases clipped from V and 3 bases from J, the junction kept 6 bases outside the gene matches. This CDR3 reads CASSHPMGQDTEAFF. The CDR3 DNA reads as TGCGCCAGCAGCCACCCCATGGGACAGGACACTGAAGCTTTCTTT.

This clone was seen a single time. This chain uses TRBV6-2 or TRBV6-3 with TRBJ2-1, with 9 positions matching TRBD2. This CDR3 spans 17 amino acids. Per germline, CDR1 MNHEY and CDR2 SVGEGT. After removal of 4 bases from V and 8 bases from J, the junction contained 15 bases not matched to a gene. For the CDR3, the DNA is TGTGCCAGCAGTTTATCCATAACTAGCGGGCGGGAAGATGAGCAGTTCTTC. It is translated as CASSLSITSGREDEQFF.

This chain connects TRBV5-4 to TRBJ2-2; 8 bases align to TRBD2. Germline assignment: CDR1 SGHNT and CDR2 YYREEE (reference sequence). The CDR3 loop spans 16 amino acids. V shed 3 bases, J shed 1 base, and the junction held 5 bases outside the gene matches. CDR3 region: CASSSGTSLNTGELFF. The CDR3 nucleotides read TGTGCCAGCAGCTCTGGGACTAGTTTGAACACCGGGGAGCTGTTTTTT.

CDR3: CASRSDSGNTIYF. The CDR3, as DNA: TGTGCCAGCAGGTCAGACTCTGGAAACACCATATATTTT. V gene TRBV12-3 or TRBV12-4 combines with J gene TRBJ1-3; D not certain. The V and J ends lost 6 bases and 0 bases respectively, with 6 bases between them. This CDR3 spans 13 amino acids.

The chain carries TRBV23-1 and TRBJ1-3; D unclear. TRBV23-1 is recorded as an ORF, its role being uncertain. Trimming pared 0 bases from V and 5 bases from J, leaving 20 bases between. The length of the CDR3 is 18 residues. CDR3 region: CASSQSCPRSTYRNTIYF. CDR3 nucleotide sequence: TGCGCCAGCAGTCAATCGTGTCCCCGGAGCACCTACAGAAACACCATATATTTT.

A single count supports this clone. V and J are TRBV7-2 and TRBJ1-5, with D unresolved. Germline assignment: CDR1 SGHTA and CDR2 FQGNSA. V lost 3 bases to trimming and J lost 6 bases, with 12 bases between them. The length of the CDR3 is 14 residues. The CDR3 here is CASSLRVSGQPQHF. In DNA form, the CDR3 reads TGTGCCAGCAGCTTGCGAGTGTCGGGTCAGCCCCAGCATTTT. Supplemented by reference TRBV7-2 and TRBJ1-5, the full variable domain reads GAGVSQSPSNKVTEKGKDVELRCDPISGHTALYWYRQSLGQGLEFLIYFQGNSAPDKSGLPSDRFSAERTGGSVSTLTIQRTQQEDSAVYLCASSLRVSGQPQHFGDGTRLSIL.

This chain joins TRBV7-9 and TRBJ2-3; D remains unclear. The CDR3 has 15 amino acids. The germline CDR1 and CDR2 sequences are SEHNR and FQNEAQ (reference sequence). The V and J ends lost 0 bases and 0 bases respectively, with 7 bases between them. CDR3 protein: CASSLALGSTDTQYF. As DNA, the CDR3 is TGTGCCAGCAGCTTAGCGCTAGGTAGCACAGATACGCAGTATTTT.

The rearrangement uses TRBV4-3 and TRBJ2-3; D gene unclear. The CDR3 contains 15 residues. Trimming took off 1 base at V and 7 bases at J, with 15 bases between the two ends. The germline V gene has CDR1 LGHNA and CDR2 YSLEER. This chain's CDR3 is CASSQVRAPVYTQYF. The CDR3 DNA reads TGCGCCAGCAGCCAAGTTCGAGCGCCAGTATATACGCAGTATTTT.

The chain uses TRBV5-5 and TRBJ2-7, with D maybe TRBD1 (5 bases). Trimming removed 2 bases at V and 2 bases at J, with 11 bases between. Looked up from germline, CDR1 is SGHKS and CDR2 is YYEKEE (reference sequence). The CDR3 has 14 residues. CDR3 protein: CASSFQGTTYEQYF. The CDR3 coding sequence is TGTGCCAGCAGCTTTCAGGGTACAACCTACGAGCAGTACTTC.

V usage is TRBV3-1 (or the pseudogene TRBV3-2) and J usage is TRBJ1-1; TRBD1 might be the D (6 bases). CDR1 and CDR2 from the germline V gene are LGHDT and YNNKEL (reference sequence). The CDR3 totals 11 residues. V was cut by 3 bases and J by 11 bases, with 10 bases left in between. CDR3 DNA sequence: TGTGCCAGCAGCCAGGGGACACTGGCTTTCTTT. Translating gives CASSQGTLAFF.

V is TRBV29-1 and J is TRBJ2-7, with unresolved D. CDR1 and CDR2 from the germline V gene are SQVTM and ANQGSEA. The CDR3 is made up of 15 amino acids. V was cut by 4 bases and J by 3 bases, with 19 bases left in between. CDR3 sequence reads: CSVAIGIGRHYEQYF. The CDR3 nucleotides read TGCAGCGTTGCCATTGGAATCGGTAGACACTACGAGCAGTACTTC.

Here the CDR3 DNA reads TGTGCCAGCCTACTAAGCGAGAACACTGAAGCTTTCTTT. It encodes CASLLSENTEAFF. This chain links TRBV18 with TRBJ1-1; D not certain. Germline V CDR1 and CDR2: KGHSH, LQKENI. The CDR3 spans 13 residues. The V end lost 8 bases, the J end lost 1 base, and 11 bases lay between the germline ends.

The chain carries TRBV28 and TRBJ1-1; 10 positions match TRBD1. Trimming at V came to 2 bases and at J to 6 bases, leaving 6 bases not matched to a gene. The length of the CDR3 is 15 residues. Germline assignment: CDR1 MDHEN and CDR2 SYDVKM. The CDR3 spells CASSLGGQGTSEAFF. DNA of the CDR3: TGTGCCAGCAGTTTAGGGGGACAGGGGACTTCTGAAGCTTTCTTT.

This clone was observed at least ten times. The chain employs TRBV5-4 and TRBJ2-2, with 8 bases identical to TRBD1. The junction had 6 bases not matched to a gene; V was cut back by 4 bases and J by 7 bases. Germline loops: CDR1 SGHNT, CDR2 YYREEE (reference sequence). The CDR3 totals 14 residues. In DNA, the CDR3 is TGTGCCAGCAGCAGAGGACAGGGTGTCGGGGAGCTGTTTTTT. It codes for CASSRGQGVGELFF.

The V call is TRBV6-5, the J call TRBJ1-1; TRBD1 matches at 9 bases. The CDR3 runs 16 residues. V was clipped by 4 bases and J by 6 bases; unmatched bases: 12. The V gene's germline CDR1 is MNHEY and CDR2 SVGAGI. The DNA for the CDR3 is TGTGCCAGCAGTTCGCCGGGACAGGGACTTTTGGCTGAAGCTTTCTTT. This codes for CASSSPGQGLLAEAFF.

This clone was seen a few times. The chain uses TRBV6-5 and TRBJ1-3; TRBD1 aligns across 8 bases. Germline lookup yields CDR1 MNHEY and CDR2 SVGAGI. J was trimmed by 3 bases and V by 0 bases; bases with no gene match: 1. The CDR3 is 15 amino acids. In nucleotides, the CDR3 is TGTGCCAGCAGTTACTCGGACAGGGATGGAAACACCATATATTTT. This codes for CASSYSDRDGNTIYF.

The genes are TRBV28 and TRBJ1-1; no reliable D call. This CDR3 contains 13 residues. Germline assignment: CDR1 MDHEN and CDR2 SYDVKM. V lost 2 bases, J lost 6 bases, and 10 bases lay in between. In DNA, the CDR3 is TGTGCCAGCAGTTTAAGATCCGACTCTGAAGCTTTCTTT. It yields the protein CASSLRSDSEAFF. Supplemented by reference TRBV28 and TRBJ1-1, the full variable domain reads DVKVTQSSRYLVKRTGEKVFLECVQDMDHENMFWYRQDPGLGLRLIYFSYDVKMKEKGDIPEGYSVSREKKERFSLILESASTNQTSMYLCASSLRSDSEAFFGQGTRLTVV.

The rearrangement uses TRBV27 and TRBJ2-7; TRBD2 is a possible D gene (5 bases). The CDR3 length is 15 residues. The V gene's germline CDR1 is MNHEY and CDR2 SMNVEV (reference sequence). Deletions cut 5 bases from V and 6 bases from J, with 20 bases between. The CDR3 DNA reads TGTGCCAGCAGTGCGACTCGGGGTAATCGAGGCGAGCAGTACTTC. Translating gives CASSATRGNRGEQYF.

As DNA, the CDR3 is TGTGCCAGCAGCCCGAGGGCGGCTAGTAACTCTGGAAACACCATATATTTT. Translation gives CASSPRAASNSGNTIYF. The V and J genes are TRBV7-8 and TRBJ1-3, with D unclear. Trimming removed 5 bases at V and 0 bases at J, with 17 bases between. This CDR3 region has 17 residues. Germline lookup yields CDR1 SGHVS and CDR2 FQNEAQ.

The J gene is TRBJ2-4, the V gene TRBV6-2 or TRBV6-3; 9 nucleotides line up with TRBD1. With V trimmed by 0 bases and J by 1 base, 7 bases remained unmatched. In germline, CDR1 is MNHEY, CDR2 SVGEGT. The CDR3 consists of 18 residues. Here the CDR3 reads CASSYSDRGERAKNIQYF. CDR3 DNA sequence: TGTGCCAGCAGTTACTCGGACAGGGGAGAACGTGCCAAAAACATTCAGTACTTC.